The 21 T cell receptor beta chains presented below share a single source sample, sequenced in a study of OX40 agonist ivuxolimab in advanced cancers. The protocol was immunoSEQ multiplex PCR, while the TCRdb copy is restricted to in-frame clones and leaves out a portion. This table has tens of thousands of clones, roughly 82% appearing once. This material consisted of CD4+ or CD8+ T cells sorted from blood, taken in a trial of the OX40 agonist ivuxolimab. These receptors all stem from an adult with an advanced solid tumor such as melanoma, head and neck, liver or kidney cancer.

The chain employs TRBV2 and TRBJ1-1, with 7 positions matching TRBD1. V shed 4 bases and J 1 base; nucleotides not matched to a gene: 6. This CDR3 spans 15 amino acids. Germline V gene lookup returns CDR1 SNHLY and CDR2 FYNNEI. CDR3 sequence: CASSGEGAQNTEAFF. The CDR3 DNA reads TGTGCCAGCAGTGGAGAGGGGGCCCAGAACACTGAAGCTTTCTTT.

CDR3 region: CASSFRVTGQETQYF. CDR3 nucleotides: TGTGCCAGCAGCTTCAGGGTAACGGGCCAAGAGACCCAGTACTTC. The V and J genes are TRBV11-2 and TRBJ2-5; D possibly corresponds to TRBD1 (5 bases). Germline V gene lookup returns CDR1 SGHAT and CDR2 FQNNGV. V dropped 3 bases and J dropped 1 base, with 12 bases sitting between them. This CDR3 has 15 residues. Together with reference TRBV11-2 and TRBJ2-5, the CDR3 gives the full variable domain: EAGVAQSPRYKIIEKRQSVAFWCNPISGHATLYWYQQILGQGPKLLIQFQNNGVVDDSQLPKDRFSAERLKGVDSTLKIQPAKLEDSAVYLCASSFRVTGQETQYFGPGTRLLVL.

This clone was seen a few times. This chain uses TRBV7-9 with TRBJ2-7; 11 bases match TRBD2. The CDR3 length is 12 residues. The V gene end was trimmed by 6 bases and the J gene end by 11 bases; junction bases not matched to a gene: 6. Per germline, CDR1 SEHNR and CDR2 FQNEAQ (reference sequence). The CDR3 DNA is TGTGCCAGCAGTGGGCGGGGACTAGCGGAGTACTTC. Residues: CASSGRGLAEYF.

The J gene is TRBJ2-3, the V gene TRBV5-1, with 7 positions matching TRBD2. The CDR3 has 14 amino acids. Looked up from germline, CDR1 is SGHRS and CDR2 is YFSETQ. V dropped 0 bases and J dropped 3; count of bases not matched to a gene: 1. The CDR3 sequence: CASSLGRETDTQYF. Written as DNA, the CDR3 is TGCGCCAGCAGCTTGGGGCGGGAGACAGATACGCAGTATTTT.

This CDR3 is CASRSGLAEHNEQFF. CDR3 nucleotide sequence: TGTGCCAGCAGGTCGGGACTAGCGGAACACAATGAGCAGTTCTTC. This sequence joins TRBV2 and TRBJ2-1, with 11 bases that match TRBD2. Germline CDR1 reads SNHLY; CDR2 reads FYNNEI. This CDR3 contains 15 residues. V lost 6 bases to trimming and J lost 5 bases; unmatched junction nucleotides: 6.

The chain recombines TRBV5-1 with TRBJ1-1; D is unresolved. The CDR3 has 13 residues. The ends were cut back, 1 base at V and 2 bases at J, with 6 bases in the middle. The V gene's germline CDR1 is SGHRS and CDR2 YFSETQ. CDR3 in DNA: TGCGCCAGCAGCTTGATGGGAAACACTGAAGCTTTCTTT. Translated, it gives CASSLMGNTEAFF.

CDR3 sequence: CASRGWNTEAFF. In DNA form, the CDR3 reads TGTGCCAGCAGGGGCTGGAACACTGAAGCTTTCTTT. The V and J genes are TRBV6-1 and TRBJ1-1; D uncertain. CDR1 is MNHNS, CDR2 SASEGT, per germline. The CDR3 covers 12 residues. V lost 6 bases and J lost 1, with 6 bases in between.

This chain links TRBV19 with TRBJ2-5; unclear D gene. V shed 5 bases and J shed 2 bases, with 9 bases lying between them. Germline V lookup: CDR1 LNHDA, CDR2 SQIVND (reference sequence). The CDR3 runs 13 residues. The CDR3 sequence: CASSFGDQETQYF. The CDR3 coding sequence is TGTGCCAGTAGTTTTGGAGATCAAGAGACCCAGTACTTC.

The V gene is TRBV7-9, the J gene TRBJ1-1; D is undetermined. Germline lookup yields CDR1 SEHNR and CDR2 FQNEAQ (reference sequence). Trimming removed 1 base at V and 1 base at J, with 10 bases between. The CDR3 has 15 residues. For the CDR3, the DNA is TGTGCCAGCAGCTTAGATATGGGGAGGAACACTGAAGCTTTCTTT. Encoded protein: CASSLDMGRNTEAFF.

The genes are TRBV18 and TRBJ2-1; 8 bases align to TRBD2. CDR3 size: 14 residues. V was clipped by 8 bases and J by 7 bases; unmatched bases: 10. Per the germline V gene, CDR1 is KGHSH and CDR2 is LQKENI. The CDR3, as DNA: TGTGCCAGCGCGACTAGCGTAGTGGAGAATGAGCAGTTCTTC. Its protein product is CASATSVVENEQFF.

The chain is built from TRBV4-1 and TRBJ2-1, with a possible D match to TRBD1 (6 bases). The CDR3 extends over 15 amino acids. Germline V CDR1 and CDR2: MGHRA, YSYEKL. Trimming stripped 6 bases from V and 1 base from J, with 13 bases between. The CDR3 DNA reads TGCGCCAGCAGTCAACAGGGTGGGTCCTACAATGAGCAGTTCTTC. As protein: CASSQQGGSYNEQFF.

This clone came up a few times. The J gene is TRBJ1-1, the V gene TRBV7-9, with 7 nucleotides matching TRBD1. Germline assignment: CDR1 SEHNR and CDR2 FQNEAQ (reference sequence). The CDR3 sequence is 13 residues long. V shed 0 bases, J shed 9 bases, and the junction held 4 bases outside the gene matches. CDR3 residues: CASSLAQRGQAFF. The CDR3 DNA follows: TGTGCCAGCAGCTTAGCGCAGAGGGGGCAAGCTTTCTTT. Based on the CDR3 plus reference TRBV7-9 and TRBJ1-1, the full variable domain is DTGVSQNPRHKITKRGQNVTFRCDPISEHNRLYWYRQTLGQGPEFLTYFQNEAQLEKSRLLSDRFSAERPKGSFSTLEIQRTEQGDSAMYLCASSLAQRGQAFFGQGTRLTVV.

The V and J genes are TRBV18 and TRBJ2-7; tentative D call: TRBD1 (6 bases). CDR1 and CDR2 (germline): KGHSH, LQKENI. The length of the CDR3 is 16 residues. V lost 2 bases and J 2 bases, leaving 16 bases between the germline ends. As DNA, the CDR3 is TGTGCCAGCTCACCAGACAGGCCGACTTATACCTACGAGCAGTACTTC. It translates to CASSPDRPTYTYEQYF.

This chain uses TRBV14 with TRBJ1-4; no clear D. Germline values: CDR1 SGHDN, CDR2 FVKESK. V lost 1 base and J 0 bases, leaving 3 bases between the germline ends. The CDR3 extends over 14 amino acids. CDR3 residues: CASSQVATNEKLFF. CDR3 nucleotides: TGTGCCAGCAGCCAAGTTGCAACTAATGAAAAACTGTTTTTT.

This CDR3 is CASSPPGTTNEQFF. The CDR3 region has the DNA TGTGCCAGCTCACCACCGGGGACGACCAATGAGCAGTTCTTC. V and J are TRBV18 and TRBJ2-1, with D perhaps given as TRBD1 or TRBD2 (5 bases each). V was shortened by 0 bases and J by 6 bases, with 9 bases between the two germline ends. The germline V gene has CDR1 KGHSH and CDR2 LQKENI. The CDR3 totals 14 residues. Based on the CDR3 plus reference TRBV18 and TRBJ2-1, the full variable domain is NAGVMQNPRHLVRRRGQEARLRCSPMKGHSHVYWYRQLPEEGLKFMVYLQKENIIDESGMPKERFSAEFPKEGPSILRIQQVVRGDSAAYFCASSPPGTTNEQFFGPGTRLTVL.

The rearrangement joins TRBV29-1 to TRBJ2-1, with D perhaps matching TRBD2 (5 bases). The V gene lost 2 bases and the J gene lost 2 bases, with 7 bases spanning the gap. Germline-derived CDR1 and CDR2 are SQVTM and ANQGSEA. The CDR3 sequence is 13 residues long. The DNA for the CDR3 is TGCAGCGTTGAAACCGGGACCTACAATGAGCAGTTCTTC. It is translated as CSVETGTYNEQFF.

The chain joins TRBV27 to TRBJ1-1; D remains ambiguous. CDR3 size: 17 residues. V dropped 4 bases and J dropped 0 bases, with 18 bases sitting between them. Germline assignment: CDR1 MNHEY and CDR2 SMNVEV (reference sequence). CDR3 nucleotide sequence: TGTGCCAGCAGTTCATATCCTAAACAATATATGAACACTGAAGCTTTCTTT. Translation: CASSSYPKQYMNTEAFF.

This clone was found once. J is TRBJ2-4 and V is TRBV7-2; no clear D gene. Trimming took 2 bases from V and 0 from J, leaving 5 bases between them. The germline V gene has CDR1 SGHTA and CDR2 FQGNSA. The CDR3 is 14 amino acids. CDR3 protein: CASSLNLAKNIQYF. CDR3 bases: TGTGCCAGCAGCTTAAATTTAGCCAAAAACATTCAGTACTTC.

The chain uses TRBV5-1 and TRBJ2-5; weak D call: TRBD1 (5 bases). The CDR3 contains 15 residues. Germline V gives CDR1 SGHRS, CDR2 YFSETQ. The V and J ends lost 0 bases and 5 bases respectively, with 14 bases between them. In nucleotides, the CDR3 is TGCGCCAGCAGCTTGGCCCTGCAGGGTGCCGAGACCCAGTACTTC. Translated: CASSLALQGAETQYF.

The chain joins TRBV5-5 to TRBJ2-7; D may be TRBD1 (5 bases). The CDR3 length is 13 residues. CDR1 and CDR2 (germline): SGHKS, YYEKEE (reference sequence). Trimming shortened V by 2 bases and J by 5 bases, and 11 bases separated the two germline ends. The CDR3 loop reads CASSLTTVHEQYF. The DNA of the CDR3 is TGTGCCAGCAGCTTAACGACAGTCCACGAGCAGTACTTC.

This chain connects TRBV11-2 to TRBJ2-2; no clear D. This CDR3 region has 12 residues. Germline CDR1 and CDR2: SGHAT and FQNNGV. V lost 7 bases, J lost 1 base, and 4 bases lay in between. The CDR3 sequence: CASKGNTGELFF. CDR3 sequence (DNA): TGTGCCAGCAAGGGGAACACCGGGGAGCTGTTTTTT. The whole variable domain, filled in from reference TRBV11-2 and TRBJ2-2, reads EAGVAQSPRYKIIEKRQSVAFWCNPISGHATLYWYQQILGQGPKLLIQFQNNGVVDDSQLPKDRFSAERLKGVDSTLKIQPAKLEDSAVYLCASKGNTGELFFGEGSRLTVL.